This note documents a single TCR beta chain sequence. V lost 4 bases and J 4 bases, leaving 13 bases between the germline ends. From germline, CDR1 is KGHSH and CDR2 LQKENI. This CDR3 spans 15 amino acids. The investigators amplified TCR beta CDR3 regions from RNA transcripts. Initially, a first-round RT-PCR of the TCR CDR3 employed the HTBI primer set. TCRdb re-derived calls from the multiplex PCR reads in MiXCR, one entry per CDR3 protein. This sample has about 580,000 distinct CDR3 sequences, with just over 45% found just once. The data were obtained in a study of T cells in Graves' hyperthyroidism and ophthalmopathy.

The clonotype originates from a woman aged 18-29 years with Graves' hyperthyroidism. Specimen: peripheral blood or thyroid tissue (not recorded which). The rearrangement uses TRBV18 and TRBJ2-2; no reliable D call. CDR3 sequence: CASSRRDPGTGELFF. DNA for the CDR3: TGTGCCAGCTCACGAAGGGATCCAGGCACCGGGGAGCTGTTTTTT.